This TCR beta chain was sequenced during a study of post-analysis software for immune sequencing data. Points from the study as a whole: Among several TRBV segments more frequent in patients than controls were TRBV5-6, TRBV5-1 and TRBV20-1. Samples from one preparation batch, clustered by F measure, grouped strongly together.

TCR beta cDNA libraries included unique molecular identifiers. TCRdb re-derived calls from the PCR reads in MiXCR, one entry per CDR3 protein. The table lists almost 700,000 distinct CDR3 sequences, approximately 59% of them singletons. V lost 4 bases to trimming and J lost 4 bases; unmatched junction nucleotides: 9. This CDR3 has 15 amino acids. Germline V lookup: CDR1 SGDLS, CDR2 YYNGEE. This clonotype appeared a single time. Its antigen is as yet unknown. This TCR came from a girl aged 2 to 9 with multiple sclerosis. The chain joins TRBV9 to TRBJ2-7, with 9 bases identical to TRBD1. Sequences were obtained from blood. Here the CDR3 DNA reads TGTGCCAGCAGCTCTATTGGGACAGGGAGTTACGAGCAGTACTTC. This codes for CASSSIGTGSYEQYF.